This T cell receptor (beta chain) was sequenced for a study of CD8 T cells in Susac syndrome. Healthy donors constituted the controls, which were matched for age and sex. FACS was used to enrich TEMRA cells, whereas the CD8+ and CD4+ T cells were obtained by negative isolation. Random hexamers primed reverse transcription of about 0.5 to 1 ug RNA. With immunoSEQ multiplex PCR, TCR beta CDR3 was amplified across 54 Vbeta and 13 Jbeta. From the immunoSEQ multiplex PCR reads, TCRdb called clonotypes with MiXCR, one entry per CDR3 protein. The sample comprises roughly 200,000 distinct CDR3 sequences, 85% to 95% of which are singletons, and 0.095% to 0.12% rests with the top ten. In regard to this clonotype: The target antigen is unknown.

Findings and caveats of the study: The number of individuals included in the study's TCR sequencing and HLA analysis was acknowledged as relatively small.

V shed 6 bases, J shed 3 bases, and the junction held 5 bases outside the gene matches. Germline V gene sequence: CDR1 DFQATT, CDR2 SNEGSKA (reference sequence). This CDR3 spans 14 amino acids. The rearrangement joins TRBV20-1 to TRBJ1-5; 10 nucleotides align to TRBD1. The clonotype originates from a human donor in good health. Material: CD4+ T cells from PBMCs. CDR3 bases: TGCAGTGCCGTCGGGACAGGGGTCAATCAGCCCCAGCATTTT. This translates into CSAVGTGVNQPQHF.